This T cell receptor beta chain was recorded in a study of blood T cell repertoires in COVID-19. Germline CDR1 and CDR2: DFQATT and SNEGSKA (reference sequence). CDR3 length: 11 residues. Trimming removed 6 bases from V and 8 bases from J, with 10 bases in between. Some clones are missing from TCRdb's copy, which holds only in-frame ones; the method was immunoSEQ multiplex PCR. This table has a few hundred thousand clones, about four fifths appearing once. Sequences were obtained from peripheral blood. This receptor was obtained from a person aged 65 to 85 with COVID-19, enrolled during active disease. This sequence joins TRBV20-1 and TRBJ2-2; D uncertain. In DNA, the CDR3 is TGCAGTGCCGAAGCGTCGGGGGAGCTGTTTTTT. The encoded protein is CSAEASGELFF.